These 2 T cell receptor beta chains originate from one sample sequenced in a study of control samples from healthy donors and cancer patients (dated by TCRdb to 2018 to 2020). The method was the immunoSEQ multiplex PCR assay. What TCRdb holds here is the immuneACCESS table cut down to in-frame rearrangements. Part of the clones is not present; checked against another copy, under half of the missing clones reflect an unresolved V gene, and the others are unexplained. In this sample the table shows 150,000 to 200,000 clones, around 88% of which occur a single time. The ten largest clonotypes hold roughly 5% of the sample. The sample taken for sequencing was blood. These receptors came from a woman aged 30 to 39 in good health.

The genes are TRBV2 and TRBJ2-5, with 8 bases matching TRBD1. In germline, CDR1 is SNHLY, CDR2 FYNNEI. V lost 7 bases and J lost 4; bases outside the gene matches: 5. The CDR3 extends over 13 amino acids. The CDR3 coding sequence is TGTGCCAGCACCAGGGGGCCGCCAGAGACCCAGTACTTC. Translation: CASTRGPPETQYF.

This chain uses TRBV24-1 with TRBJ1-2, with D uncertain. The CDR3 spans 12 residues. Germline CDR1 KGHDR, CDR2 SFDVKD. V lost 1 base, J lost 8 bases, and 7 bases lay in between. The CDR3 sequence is CATSDLIGGYTF. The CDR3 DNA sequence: TGTGCCACCAGTGATTTAATCGGGGGCTACACCTTC.